This T cell receptor beta chain comes out of a study of T cell clones after liver transplantation. Assay: immunoSEQ multiplex PCR; the TCRdb copy retains only in-frame clones and omits some. The repertoire consists of under 150,000 clones, with 90% occurring once and the leading ten covering 0.75% to 0.85%. The trim removed 7 bases at V and 5 bases at J, leaving 14 bases unmatched. The CDR3 runs to 17 residues. CDR1 is LNHDA, CDR2 SQIVND, per germline (reference sequence). This material consisted of CD4+ T cells from blood, taken 12 months after liver transplant. The TCR was taken from a human patient who received a liver transplant. These T cells may partly come from the graft donor. The chain employs TRBV19 and TRBJ1-5, with 10 nucleotides matching TRBD1. The CDR3 region has the DNA TGTGCCAGTATTGACCGGACAGGGGGTACAGGTGATCAGCCCCAGCATTTT. It codes for CASIDRTGGTGDQPQHF. Full variable domain (rest looked up from reference TRBV19 and TRBJ1-5): DGGITQSPKYLFRKEGQNVTLSCEQNLNHDAMYWYRQDPGQGLRLIYYSQIVNDFQKGDIAEGYSVSREKKESFPLTVTSAQKNPTAFYLCASIDRTGGTGDQPQHFGDGTRLSIL.